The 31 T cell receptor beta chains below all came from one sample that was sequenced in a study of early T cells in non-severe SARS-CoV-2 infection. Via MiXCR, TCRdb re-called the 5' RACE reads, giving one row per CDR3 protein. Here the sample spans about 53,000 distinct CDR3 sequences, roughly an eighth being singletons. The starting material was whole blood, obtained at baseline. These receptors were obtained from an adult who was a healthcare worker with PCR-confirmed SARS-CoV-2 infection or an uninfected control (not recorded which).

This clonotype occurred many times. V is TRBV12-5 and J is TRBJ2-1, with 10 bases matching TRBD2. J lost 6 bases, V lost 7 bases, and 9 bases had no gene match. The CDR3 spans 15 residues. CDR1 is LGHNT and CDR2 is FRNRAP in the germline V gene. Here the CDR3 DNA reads TGTGCTAGTGCCCCCGGTCGGACTAGCGGCAATGAGCAGTTCTTC. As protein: CASAPGRTSGNEQFF.

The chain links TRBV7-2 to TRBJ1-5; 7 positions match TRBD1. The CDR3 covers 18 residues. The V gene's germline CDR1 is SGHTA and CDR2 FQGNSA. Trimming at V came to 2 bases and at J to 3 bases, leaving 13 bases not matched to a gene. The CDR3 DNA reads TGTGCCAGCAGCTTAAGGGGGACCGGGACAGAGTCCAATCAGCCCCAGCATTTT. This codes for CASSLRGTGTESNQPQHF.

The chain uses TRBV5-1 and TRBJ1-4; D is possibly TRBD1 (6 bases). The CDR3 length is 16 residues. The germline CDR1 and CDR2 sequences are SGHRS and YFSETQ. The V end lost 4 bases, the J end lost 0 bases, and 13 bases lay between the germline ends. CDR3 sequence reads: CASSLFGQSTNEKLFF. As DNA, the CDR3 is TGCGCCAGCAGCCTTTTTGGACAGTCAACTAATGAAAAACTGTTTTTT. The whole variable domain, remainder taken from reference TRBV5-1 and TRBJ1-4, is KAGVTQTPRYLIKTRGQQVTLSCSPISGHRSVSWYQQTPGQGLQFLFEYFSETQRNKGNFPGRFSGRQFSNSRSEMNVSTLELGDSALYLCASSLFGQSTNEKLFFGSGTQLSVL.

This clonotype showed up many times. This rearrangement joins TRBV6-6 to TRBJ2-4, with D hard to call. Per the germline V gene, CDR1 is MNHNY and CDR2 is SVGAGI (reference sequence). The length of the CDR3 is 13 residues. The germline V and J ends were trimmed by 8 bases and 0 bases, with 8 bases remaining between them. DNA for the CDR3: TGTGCCAGCGTAGGTTTAGCCAAAAACATTCAGTACTTC. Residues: CASVGLAKNIQYF.

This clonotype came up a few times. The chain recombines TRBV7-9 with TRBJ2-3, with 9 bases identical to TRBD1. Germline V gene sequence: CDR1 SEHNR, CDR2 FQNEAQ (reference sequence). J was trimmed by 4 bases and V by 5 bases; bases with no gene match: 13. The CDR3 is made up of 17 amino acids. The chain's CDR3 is CASSQVPGQGLADTQYF. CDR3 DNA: TGTGCCAGCAGCCAGGTGCCGGGACAGGGTCTCGCAGATACGCAGTATTTT.

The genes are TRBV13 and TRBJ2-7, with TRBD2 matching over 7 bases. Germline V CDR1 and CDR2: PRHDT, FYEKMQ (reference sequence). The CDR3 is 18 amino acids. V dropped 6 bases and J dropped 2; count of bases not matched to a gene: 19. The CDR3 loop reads CASRKRRARGRVTYEQYF. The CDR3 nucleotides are TGTGCCAGCAGAAAGCGTCGCGCACGGGGGAGGGTCACCTACGAGCAGTACTTC.

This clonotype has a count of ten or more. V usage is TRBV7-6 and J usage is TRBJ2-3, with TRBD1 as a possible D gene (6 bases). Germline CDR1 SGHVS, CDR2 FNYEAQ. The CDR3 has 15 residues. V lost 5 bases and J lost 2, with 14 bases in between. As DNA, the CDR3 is TGTGCCAGCAGCCTAGGACAGAAAAACACAGATACGCAGTATTTT. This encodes CASSLGQKNTDTQYF.

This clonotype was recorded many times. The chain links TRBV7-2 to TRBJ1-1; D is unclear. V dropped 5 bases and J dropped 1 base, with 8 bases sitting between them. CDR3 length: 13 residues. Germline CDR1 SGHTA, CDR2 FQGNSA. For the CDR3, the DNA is TGTGCCAGCAGCGTCTTGGAGAACACTGAAGCTTTCTTT. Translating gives CASSVLENTEAFF.

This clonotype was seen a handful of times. The CDR3 sequence is CAISEETGTTYYNEQFF. In nucleotides, the CDR3 is TGTGCCATCAGTGAGGAAACTGGGACTACCTATTACAATGAGCAGTTCTTC. The rearrangement links TRBV10-3 to TRBJ2-1, with TRBD2 matching 7 bases. Germline values: CDR1 ENHRY, CDR2 SYGVKD. The CDR3 length is 17 residues. The ends lost 2 bases at V and 4 bases at J; junction bases unmatched: 11.

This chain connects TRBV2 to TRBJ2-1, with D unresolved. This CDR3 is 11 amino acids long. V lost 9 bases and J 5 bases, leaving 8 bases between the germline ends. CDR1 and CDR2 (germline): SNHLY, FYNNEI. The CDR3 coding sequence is TGTGCCAGTATTATAGACAATGAGCAGTTCTTC. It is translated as CASIIDNEQFF.

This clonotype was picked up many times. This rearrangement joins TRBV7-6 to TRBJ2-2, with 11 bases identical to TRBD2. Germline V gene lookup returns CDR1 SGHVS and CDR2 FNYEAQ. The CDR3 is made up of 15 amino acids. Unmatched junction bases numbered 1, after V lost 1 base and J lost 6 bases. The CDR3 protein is CASSLGLAGPGELFF. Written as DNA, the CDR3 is TGTGCCAGCAGCTTAGGACTAGCGGGACCCGGGGAGCTGTTTTTT.

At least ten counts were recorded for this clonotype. This chain's CDR3 is CASSLATEAFF. CDR3 in DNA: TGTGCCAGCAGCTTAGCCACGGAGGCTTTCTTT. The rearrangement joins TRBV7-9 to TRBJ1-1; no firm D call. Trimming shortened V by 0 bases and J by 11 bases, and 7 bases separated the two germline ends. The CDR3 totals 11 residues. Per germline, CDR1 SEHNR and CDR2 FQNEAQ (reference sequence).

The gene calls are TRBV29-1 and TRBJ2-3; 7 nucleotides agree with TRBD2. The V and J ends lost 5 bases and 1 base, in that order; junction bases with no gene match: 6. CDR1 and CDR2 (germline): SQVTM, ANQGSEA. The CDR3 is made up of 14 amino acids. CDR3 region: CSVKVAGGTDTQYF. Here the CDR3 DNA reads TGCAGCGTTAAAGTAGCGGGCGGCACAGATACGCAGTATTTT.

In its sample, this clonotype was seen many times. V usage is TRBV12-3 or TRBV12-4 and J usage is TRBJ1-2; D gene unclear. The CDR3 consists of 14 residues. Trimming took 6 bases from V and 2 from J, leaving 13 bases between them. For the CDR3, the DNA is TGTGCCAGCAGCGACGCGAGCATCAACTATGGCTACACCTTC. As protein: CASSDASINYGYTF.

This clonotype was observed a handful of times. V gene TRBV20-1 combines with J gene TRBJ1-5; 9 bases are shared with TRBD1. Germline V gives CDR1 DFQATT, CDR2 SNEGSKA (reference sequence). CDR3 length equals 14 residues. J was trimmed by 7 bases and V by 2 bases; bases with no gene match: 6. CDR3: CSARQGQGGQPQHF. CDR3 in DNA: TGCAGTGCTAGACAGGGACAGGGAGGGCAGCCCCAGCATTTT.

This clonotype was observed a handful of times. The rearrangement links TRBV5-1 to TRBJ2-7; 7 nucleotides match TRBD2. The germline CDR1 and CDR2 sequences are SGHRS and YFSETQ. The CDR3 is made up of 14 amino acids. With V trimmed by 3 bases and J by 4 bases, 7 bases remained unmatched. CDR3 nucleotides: TGCGCCAGCAGCTCGTCGGGGCGGGGGTACGAGCAGTACTTC. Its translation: CASSSSGRGYEQYF. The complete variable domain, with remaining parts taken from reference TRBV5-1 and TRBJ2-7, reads KAGVTQTPRYLIKTRGQQVTLSCSPISGHRSVSWYQQTPGQGLQFLFEYFSETQRNKGNFPGRFSGRQFSNSRSEMNVSTLELGDSALYLCASSSSGRGYEQYFGPGTRLTVT.

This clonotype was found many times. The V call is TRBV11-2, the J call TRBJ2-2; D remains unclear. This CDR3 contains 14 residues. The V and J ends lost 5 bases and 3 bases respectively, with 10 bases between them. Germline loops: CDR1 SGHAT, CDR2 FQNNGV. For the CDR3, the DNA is TGTGCCAGCAGCGGATACGTCGACACCGGGGAGCTGTTTTTT. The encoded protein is CASSGYVDTGELFF.

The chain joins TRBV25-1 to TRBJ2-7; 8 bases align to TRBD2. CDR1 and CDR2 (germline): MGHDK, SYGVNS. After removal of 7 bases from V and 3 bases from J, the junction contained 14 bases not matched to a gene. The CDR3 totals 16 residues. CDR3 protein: CASTGNRRAGDYEQYF. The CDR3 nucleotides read TGTGCCAGCACCGGGAACAGGAGAGCGGGAGACTACGAGCAGTACTTC.

The CDR3 spells CASSHGTANTDTQYF. CDR3 nucleotides: TGTGCCAGCAGCCACGGGACAGCGAACACAGATACGCAGTATTTT. The chain has TRBV28 and TRBJ2-3; 7 bases line up with TRBD1. This CDR3 region has 15 residues. Per germline, CDR1 MDHEN and CDR2 SYDVKM. With V trimmed by 6 bases and J by 2 bases, 8 bases remained unmatched. Filled out from reference TRBV28 and TRBJ2-3, the complete variable domain reads DVKVTQSSRYLVKRTGEKVFLECVQDMDHENMFWYRQDPGLGLRLIYFSYDVKMKEKGDIPEGYSVSREKKERFSLILESASTNQTSMYLCASSHGTANTDTQYFGPGTRLTVL.

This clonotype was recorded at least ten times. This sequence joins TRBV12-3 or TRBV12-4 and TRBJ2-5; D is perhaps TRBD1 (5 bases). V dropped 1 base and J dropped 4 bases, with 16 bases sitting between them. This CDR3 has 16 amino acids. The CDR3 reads CASSLVQGLALETQYF. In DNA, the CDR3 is TGTGCCAGCAGTTTAGTGCAGGGCCTGGCGTTAGAGACCCAGTACTTC.

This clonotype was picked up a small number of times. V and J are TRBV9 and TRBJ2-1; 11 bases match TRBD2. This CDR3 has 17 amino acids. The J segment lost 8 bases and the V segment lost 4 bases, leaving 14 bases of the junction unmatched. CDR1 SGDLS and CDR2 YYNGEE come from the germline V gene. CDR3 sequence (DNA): TGTGCCAGCAGCCCTCGGGGTAGCGGGAGGGCCGCCGATGAGCAGTTCTTC. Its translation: CASSPRGSGRAADEQFF.

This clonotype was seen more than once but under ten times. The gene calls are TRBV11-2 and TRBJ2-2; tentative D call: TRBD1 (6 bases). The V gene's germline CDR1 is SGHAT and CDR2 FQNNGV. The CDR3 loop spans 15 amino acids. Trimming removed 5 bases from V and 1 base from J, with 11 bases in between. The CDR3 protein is CASSPDRMNTGELFF. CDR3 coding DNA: TGTGCCAGCAGCCCAGACAGGATGAACACCGGGGAGCTGTTTTTT.

CDR3 in DNA: TGTGCCAGCACCCACCGGACGGCCTCCTACGAGCAGTACTTC. Amino acids: CASTHRTASYEQYF. The chain is built from TRBV7-9 and TRBJ2-7, with D unclear. The V gene lost 7 bases and the J gene lost 0 bases, with 13 bases spanning the gap. From germline, CDR1 is SEHNR and CDR2 FQNEAQ (reference sequence). The CDR3 runs 14 residues.

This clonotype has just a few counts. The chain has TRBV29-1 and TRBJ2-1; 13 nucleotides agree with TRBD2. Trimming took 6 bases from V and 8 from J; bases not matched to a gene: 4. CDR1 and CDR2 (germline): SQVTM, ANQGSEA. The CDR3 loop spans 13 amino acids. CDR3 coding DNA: TGCAGCGTCCGGACTAGCGGGAGTCATGAGCAGTTCTTC. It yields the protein CSVRTSGSHEQFF.

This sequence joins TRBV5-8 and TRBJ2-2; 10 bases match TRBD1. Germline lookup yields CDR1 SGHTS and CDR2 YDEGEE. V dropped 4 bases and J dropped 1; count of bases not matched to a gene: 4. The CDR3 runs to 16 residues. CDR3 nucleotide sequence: TGTGCCAGCAGCATCGACAGGGGGCTGAACACCGGGGAGCTGTTTTTT. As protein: CASSIDRGLNTGELFF.

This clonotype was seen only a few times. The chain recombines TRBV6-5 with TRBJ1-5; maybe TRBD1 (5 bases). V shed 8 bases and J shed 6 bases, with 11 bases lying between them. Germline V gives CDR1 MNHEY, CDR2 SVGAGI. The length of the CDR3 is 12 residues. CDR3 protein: CASGVGAQPQHF. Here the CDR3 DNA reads TGTGCCAGCGGGGTCGGGGCTCAGCCCCAGCATTTT.

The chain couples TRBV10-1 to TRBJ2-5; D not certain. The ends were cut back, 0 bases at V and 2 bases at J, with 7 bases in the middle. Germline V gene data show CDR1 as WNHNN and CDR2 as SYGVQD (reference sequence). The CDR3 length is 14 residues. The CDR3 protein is CASSESIGQETQYF. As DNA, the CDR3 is TGCGCCAGCAGTGAGTCGATTGGGCAAGAGACCCAGTACTTC.

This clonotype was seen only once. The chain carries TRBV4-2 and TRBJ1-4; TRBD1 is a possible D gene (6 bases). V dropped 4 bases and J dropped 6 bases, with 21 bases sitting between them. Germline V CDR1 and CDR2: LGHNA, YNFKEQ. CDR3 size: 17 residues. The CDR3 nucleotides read TGTGCCAGCAGCCTCAAGCTCGGTCTACAGGGCGATGAAAAACTGTTTTTT. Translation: CASSLKLGLQGDEKLFF.

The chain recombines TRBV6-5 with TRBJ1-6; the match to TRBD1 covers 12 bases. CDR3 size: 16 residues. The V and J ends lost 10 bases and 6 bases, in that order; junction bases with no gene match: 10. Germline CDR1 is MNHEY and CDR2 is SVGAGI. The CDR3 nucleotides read TGTGCCACCCAAAGGGACAGGGGGCGTGCTAATTCACCCCTCCACTTT. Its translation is CATQRDRGRANSPLHF.

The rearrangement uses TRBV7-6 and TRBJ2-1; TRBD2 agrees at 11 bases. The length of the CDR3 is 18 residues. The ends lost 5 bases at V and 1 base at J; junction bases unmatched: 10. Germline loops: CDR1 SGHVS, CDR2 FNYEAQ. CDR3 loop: CASSLGTSGGRSYNEQFF. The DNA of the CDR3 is TGTGCCAGCAGCCTGGGGACTAGCGGCGGCCGGTCCTACAATGAGCAGTTCTTC.

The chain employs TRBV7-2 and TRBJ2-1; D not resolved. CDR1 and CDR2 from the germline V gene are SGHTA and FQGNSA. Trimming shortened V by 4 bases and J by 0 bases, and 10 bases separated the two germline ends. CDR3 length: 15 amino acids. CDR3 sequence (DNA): TGTGCCAGCAGCTCCGGTAGGGTCTCCTACAATGAGCAGTTCTTC. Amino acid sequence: CASSSGRVSYNEQFF.